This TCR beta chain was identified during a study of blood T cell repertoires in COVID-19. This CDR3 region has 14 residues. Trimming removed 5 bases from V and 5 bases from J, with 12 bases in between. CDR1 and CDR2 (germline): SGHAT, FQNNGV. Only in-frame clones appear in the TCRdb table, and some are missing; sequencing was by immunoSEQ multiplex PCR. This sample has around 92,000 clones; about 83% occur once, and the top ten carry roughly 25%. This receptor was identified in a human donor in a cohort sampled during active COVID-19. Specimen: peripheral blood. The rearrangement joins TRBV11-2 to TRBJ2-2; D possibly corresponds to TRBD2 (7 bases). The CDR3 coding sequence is TGTGCCAGCAGCCACGGGGGGCTGACCGGGGAGCTGTTTTTT. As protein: CASSHGGLTGELFF.